This entry features one T cell receptor beta chain sequence. The antigen remains undetermined. These data originate in a study of cytomegalovirus exposure and HLA in healthy donors. Produced via immunoSEQ multiplex PCR; TCRdb's table is partial and in-frame only. The sample contains some 240,000 clones, approximately 83% of which appear only once. The CDR3 is made up of 14 amino acids. The germline V gene encodes CDR1 SGHVS and CDR2 FNYEAQ. Trimming removed 1 base from V and 7 bases from J; junction bases left unmatched: 4. Whole-study results and caveats: One later analysis, an examination of the 100 to 150 validation repertoires, found that first-cohort TCR clusters tended to co-occur in them.

The material sequenced was PBMCs. V is TRBV7-6 and J is TRBJ1-5; 7 bases agree with TRBD1. The source is a woman under 40 in good health and CMV-seropositive. The CDR3 region is CASSLGTGLQPQHF. CDR3 bases: TGTGCCAGCAGCTTAGGGACAGGTCTCCAGCCCCAGCATTTT.